The 20 T cell receptor beta chains presented below share a single source sample, sequenced in a study of CD8+ T cells in alopecia areata. Investigators isolated RNA and reverse transcribed it into cDNA to act as the sequencing template. Some clones are missing from TCRdb's copy, which holds only in-frame ones; the method was immunoSEQ multiplex PCR. Of roughly 200,000 clones listed, 56% are singletons. The sequenced sample consisted of CD8+ T cells sorted from blood. Source of these receptors: a human donor in good health.

The count of this clone is one. This chain joins TRBV5-6 and TRBJ1-2; D gene ambiguous. Trimming removed 4 bases at V and 6 bases at J, with 10 bases between. Looked up from germline, CDR1 is SGHDT and CDR2 is YYEEEE. The CDR3 loop spans 12 amino acids. CDR3 in amino acids: CASSLTGHGYTF. The CDR3 nucleotides are TGTGCCAGCAGCCTGACCGGGCATGGCTACACCTTC.

The CDR3 loop reads CASSTYRVGGYTF. The CDR3 nucleotides are TGTGCCAGCAGCACCTACAGGGTTGGCGGCTACACCTTC. The genes are TRBV13 and TRBJ1-2; D is perhaps TRBD1 (6 bases). V dropped 5 bases and J dropped 8 bases, with 15 bases sitting between them. The CDR3 has 13 amino acids. Germline V lookup: CDR1 PRHDT, CDR2 FYEKMQ (reference sequence).

This clone was seen just once. The CDR3 loop reads CASSFGQGSYEQYF. CDR3 bases: TGCGCCAGCAGCTTTGGACAGGGATCCTACGAGCAGTACTTC. The chain combines TRBV5-1 with TRBJ2-7; 8 bases line up with TRBD1. V was pared by 2 bases and J by 1 base, with 2 bases of the junction left unmatched. The CDR3 is 14 amino acids. Germline CDR1 reads SGHRS; CDR2 reads YFSETQ.

This clone occurred a few times. For the CDR3, the DNA is TGTGCCAGCAGTGACTCGGGACAGGGCTCGGATACGCAGTATTTT. This gives the protein CASSDSGQGSDTQYF. The chain recombines TRBV6-4 with TRBJ2-3; 9 bases agree with TRBD1. CDR3 length: 15 amino acids. Germline CDR1 MRHNA, CDR2 SNTAGT. Trimming cost V 0 bases and J 6 bases; bases outside gene matches: 4.

The V call is TRBV5-4, the J call TRBJ2-3, with 9 bases lining up with TRBD2. Trimming removed 2 bases from V and 2 bases from J; junction bases left unmatched: 3. The CDR3 runs to 15 residues. Per germline, CDR1 SGHNT and CDR2 YYREEE (reference sequence). The CDR3 coding sequence is TGTGCCAGCAGCTTCCGCGGGGGGGCCACAGATACGCAGTATTTT. Translated: CASSFRGGATDTQYF.

The chain carries TRBV27 and TRBJ2-5; 8 bases are a match to TRBD1. Looked up from germline, CDR1 is MNHEY and CDR2 is SMNVEV (reference sequence). J gave up 5 bases and V 6 bases, and 8 bases lay outside the gene matches. The CDR3 contains 14 residues. The CDR3 region is CASSWDRWTETQYF. CDR3 nucleotide sequence: TGTGCCAGCAGCTGGGACAGGTGGACGGAGACCCAGTACTTC.

The chain links TRBV30 to TRBJ2-5; 9 nucleotides align to TRBD1. Unmatched junction bases numbered 9, after V lost 2 bases and J lost 5 bases. The CDR3 covers 15 residues. Germline CDR1 reads GTSNPN; CDR2 reads SVGIG (reference sequence). The CDR3 DNA reads TGTGCCTGGAGTCCCGGGACAGGGCATTGGGAGACCCAGTACTTC. It encodes CAWSPGTGHWETQYF.

This clone appeared a few times. The chain combines TRBV6-5 with TRBJ1-5, with D tentatively TRBD1 (6 bases). The length of the CDR3 is 14 residues. Germline V gives CDR1 MNHEY, CDR2 SVGAGI. Trimming shortened V by 3 bases and J by 2 bases, and 8 bases separated the two germline ends. The CDR3 spells CASSYQGRNQPQHF. Here the CDR3 DNA reads TGTGCCAGCAGTTATCAGGGGCGCAATCAGCCCCAGCATTTT.

The chain links TRBV5-6 to TRBJ2-7; 11 bases fit TRBD2. Germline CDR1 and CDR2: SGHDT and YYEEEE. V gave up 4 bases and J gave up 7 bases; unmatched junction bases: 7. This CDR3 is 14 amino acids long. This CDR3 is CASSLGLAAMEQYF. CDR3 bases: TGTGCCAGCAGCCTGGGACTAGCGGCTATGGAGCAGTACTTC.

This clone was counted once. This chain connects TRBV5-1 to TRBJ2-1; 10 nucleotides align to TRBD2. The V and J ends lost 1 base and 9 bases, in that order; junction bases with no gene match: 10. This CDR3 has 16 residues. Germline-derived CDR1 and CDR2 are SGHRS and YFSETQ. The CDR3, as DNA: TGCGCCAGCAGCTTGTTCCTAGCGGGGGTCTACGGTGAGCAGTTCTTC. It codes for CASSLFLAGVYGEQFF. Full variable domain (rest looked up from reference TRBV5-1 and TRBJ2-1): KAGVTQTPRYLIKTRGQQVTLSCSPISGHRSVSWYQQTPGQGLQFLFEYFSETQRNKGNFPGRFSGRQFSNSRSEMNVSTLELGDSALYLCASSLFLAGVYGEQFFGPGTRLTVL.

The V gene is TRBV6-5, the J gene TRBJ2-2; TRBD1 matches 7 bases. J was trimmed by 4 bases and V by 4 bases; bases with no gene match: 6. The CDR3 covers 15 residues. CDR1 is MNHEY, CDR2 SVGAGI, per germline. The CDR3 region has the DNA TGTGCCAGCAGTTCCCGGGACAGCATCACCGGGGAGCTGTTTTTT. It specifies CASSSRDSITGELFF.

V is TRBV4-1 and J is TRBJ1-4; D uncertain. CDR1 is MGHRA, CDR2 YSYEKL, per germline. The V gene lost 6 bases and the J gene lost 4 bases, with 12 bases spanning the gap. This CDR3 has 14 residues. The DNA of the CDR3 is TGCGCCAGCAGACCCCAGGCGTTTAATGAAAAACTGTTTTTT. It specifies CASRPQAFNEKLFF.

This rearrangement joins TRBV5-4 to TRBJ1-1, with D tentatively TRBD1 (5 bases). The germline gives CDR1 SGHNT, CDR2 YYREEE (reference sequence). Trimming cost V 0 bases and J 1 base, with 10 bases left between them. This CDR3 spans 15 amino acids. CDR3 protein: CASSLVGTWNTEAFF. CDR3 nucleotide sequence: TGTGCCAGCAGCTTGGTTGGGACCTGGAACACTGAAGCTTTCTTT.

The genes are TRBV5-1 and TRBJ2-1, with TRBD2 identical over 10 bases. Germline V gene sequence: CDR1 SGHRS, CDR2 YFSETQ. This CDR3 spans 17 amino acids. With 4 bases clipped from V and 3 bases from J, the junction kept 10 bases outside the gene matches. The CDR3 sequence is CASSRGRASGGYNEQFF. CDR3 nucleotide sequence: TGCGCCAGCAGCCGGGGGAGGGCTAGCGGGGGCTACAATGAGCAGTTCTTC.

This clone was counted once. The V call is TRBV7-2, the J call TRBJ2-1, with unresolved D. Germline V gene data show CDR1 as SGHTA and CDR2 as FQGNSA. The CDR3 runs to 11 residues. V gave up 0 bases and J gave up 10 bases, with 4 bases separating them. This CDR3 is CASSLADEQFF. CDR3 nucleotide sequence: TGTGCCAGCAGCTTAGCTGACGAGCAGTTCTTC.

This sequence joins TRBV4-1 and TRBJ2-2; no definite D call. V was shortened by 0 bases and J by 2 bases, with 10 bases between the two germline ends. CDR3 length: 16 residues. CDR1 is MGHRA and CDR2 is YSYEKL in the germline V gene. The CDR3 spells CASSQESLGNTGELFF. CDR3 sequence (DNA): TGCGCCAGCAGCCAAGAGAGCCTCGGAAACACCGGGGAGCTGTTTTTT.

This clone came up a few times. The gene calls are TRBV27 and TRBJ2-2; possibly TRBD1 for D (6 bases). CDR1 MNHEY and CDR2 SMNVEV come from the germline V gene (reference sequence). The CDR3 runs 14 residues. Trimming removed 3 bases at V and 6 bases at J, with 11 bases between. In DNA form, the CDR3 reads TGTGCCAGCAGTTTCAGGGGTTATGCCGGGGAGCTGTTTTTT. It encodes CASSFRGYAGELFF.

The rearrangement joins TRBV7-9 to TRBJ1-1; TRBD1 agrees at 8 bases. This CDR3 comprises 14 residues. The V segment lost 5 bases and the J segment 1 base; nucleotides outside the gene matches: 3. Germline V gene lookup returns CDR1 SEHNR and CDR2 FQNEAQ (reference sequence). The CDR3 bases are TGTGCCAGCAGCCTTGACAGGGGGAACACTGAAGCTTTCTTT. Its protein is CASSLDRGNTEAFF.

This sequence joins TRBV5-6 and TRBJ1-5, with a possible D match to TRBD1 (6 bases). Germline loops: CDR1 SGHDT, CDR2 YYEEEE. Between the trimmed V and J ends, which lost 4 bases and 1 base, there was a span of 9 bases. This CDR3 contains 14 residues. This chain's CDR3 is CASSHGQSNQPQHF. Here the CDR3 DNA reads TGTGCCAGCAGCCACGGACAGAGCAATCAGCCCCAGCATTTT.

The V gene is TRBV4-1, the J gene TRBJ2-7; D assignment may be TRBD1 or TRBD2 (5 bases each). Deletions cut 4 bases from V and 3 bases from J, with 16 bases between. The CDR3 runs to 15 residues. CDR1 is MGHRA and CDR2 is YSYEKL in the germline V gene. CDR3 sequence: CASSPRDGHGYEQYF. The CDR3 region has the DNA TGCGCCAGCAGCCCCCGGGACGGTCACGGCTACGAGCAGTACTTC.